The 16 T cell receptor beta chains presented below share a single source sample, sequenced in a study of T cell responses to AZD1222 COVID-19 vaccine. The method was immunoSEQ multiplex PCR; TCRdb's version includes in-frame clones alone and lacks a portion of them. The table has around 140,000 clones, over 75% seen once; the top ten hold roughly 1.5%. The input for sequencing was peripheral blood, taken on day 0 of AZD1222 vaccination. All receptors come from an adult in good health.

CDR3 DNA: TGTGCCAGCAGCTTGGGGGAAGGTACCCAGGACACTGAAGCTTTCTTT. Translating gives CASSLGEGTQDTEAFF. The V and J genes are TRBV5-5 and TRBJ1-1, with D uncertain. This CDR3 region has 16 residues. Per the germline V gene, CDR1 is SGHKS and CDR2 is YYEKEE (reference sequence). V was shortened by 0 bases and J by 3 bases, with 15 bases between the two germline ends.

The chain recombines TRBV6-1 with TRBJ2-5; D unresolved. This CDR3 has 12 residues. Germline V gene lookup returns CDR1 MNHNS and CDR2 SASEGT. V shed 3 bases and J shed 4 bases, with 6 bases lying between them. In nucleotides, the CDR3 is TGTGCCAGCAGTGAGAGCAGAGAGACCCAGTACTTC. This sequence encodes CASSESRETQYF.

The chain recombines TRBV27 with TRBJ1-2; a weak D match, TRBD1 (6 bases). The CDR3 loop spans 15 amino acids. V lost 3 bases, J lost 4 bases, and 15 bases lay in between. Germline V gene lookup returns CDR1 MNHEY and CDR2 SMNVEV (reference sequence). CDR3 bases: TGTGCCAGCAGTTTTTCAGGGGAAGGATCCTATGGCTACACCTTC. Its translation is CASSFSGEGSYGYTF.

The chain combines TRBV30 with TRBJ1-1; D gene unclear. The CDR3 sequence is 12 residues long. Germline CDR1 and CDR2: GTSNPN and SVGIG (reference sequence). V gave up 1 base and J gave up 0 bases, with 3 bases separating them. The CDR3 protein is CAWSGVNTEAFF. CDR3 bases: TGTGCCTGGAGTGGCGTGAACACTGAAGCTTTCTTT.

J is TRBJ2-1 and V is TRBV5-1, with 10 bases fitting TRBD2. This CDR3 is built from 18 residues. V was clipped by 4 bases and J by 14 bases; unmatched bases: 24. Germline CDR1 reads SGHRS; CDR2 reads YFSETQ. As DNA, the CDR3 is TGCGCCAGCAGCATCGGACTAGCGGACGCTGAAAACAACCTCAGCAAGTTCTTC. Residues: CASSIGLADAENNLSKFF.

This clone has only one observation. The genes are TRBV28 and TRBJ1-4, with D tentatively TRBD1 (5 bases). This CDR3 contains 13 residues. With 8 bases removed from V and 12 bases from J, the gap between germline ends came to 19 bases. The germline V gene encodes CDR1 MDHEN and CDR2 SYDVKM. CDR3 DNA sequence: TGTGCCAGCTCAGGGAAGGGACGGGACCAACTGTTTTTT. Protein: CASSGKGRDQLFF.

This clone has only one observation. V is TRBV5-1 and J is TRBJ1-4; no clear D. There are 13 residues in the CDR3. Germline lookup yields CDR1 SGHRS and CDR2 YFSETQ. V was trimmed by 5 bases and J by 7 bases, leaving 12 bases between them. The CDR3 DNA reads as TGCGCCAGCAGGGAGGGAGTTGGTGAAAAACTGTTTTTT. Protein sequence: CASREGVGEKLFF.

The chain has TRBV7-6 and TRBJ2-2, with no clear D. Per the germline V gene, CDR1 is SGHVS and CDR2 is FNYEAQ. The CDR3 has 15 residues. V shed 9 bases and J shed 0 bases, with 14 bases lying between them. CDR3 coding DNA: TGTGCCAGTAATCCTTACAGCACGAACACCGGGGAGCTGTTTTTT. Translation gives CASNPYSTNTGELFF.

The chain recombines TRBV3-1 (or the pseudogene TRBV3-2) with TRBJ2-3; 11 nucleotides align to TRBD1. Per germline, CDR1 LGHDT and CDR2 YNNKEL (reference sequence). With V trimmed by 5 bases and J by 4 bases, 8 bases remained unmatched. The CDR3 totals 16 residues. CDR3 in amino acids: CASSKLGQGASDTQYF. CDR3 coding DNA: TGTGCCAGCAGCAAACTAGGACAGGGGGCATCAGATACGCAGTATTTT.

The rearrangement links TRBV18 to TRBJ1-5; 7 bases agree with TRBD1. V lost 0 bases and J lost 5; bases outside the gene matches: 4. The CDR3 consists of 15 residues. The germline V gene has CDR1 KGHSH and CDR2 LQKENI. CDR3 DNA: TGTGCCAGCTCACCACCAGGAGGGGGCGATCAGCCCCAGCATTTT. Encoded protein: CASSPPGGGDQPQHF.

The V gene is TRBV7-8, the J gene TRBJ1-1; D remains unclear. The germline V gene has CDR1 SGHVS and CDR2 FQNEAQ. The CDR3 totals 15 residues. With 5 bases removed from V and 0 bases from J, the gap between germline ends came to 13 bases. The CDR3 bases are TGTGCCAGCAGCCAACGGGAGGTTATGAACACTGAAGCTTTCTTT. Amino acids: CASSQREVMNTEAFF.

V is TRBV12-3 or TRBV12-4 and J is TRBJ1-1; D remains unclear. Trimming pared 2 bases from V and 0 bases from J, leaving 4 bases between. The CDR3 loop spans 13 amino acids. This CDR3 is CASSLKMNTEAFF. In DNA form, the CDR3 reads TGTGCCAGCAGTTTAAAGATGAACACTGAAGCTTTCTTT.

This chain uses TRBV11-2 with TRBJ2-3; the D is unclear. The V end lost 1 base, the J end lost 1 base, and 9 bases lay between the germline ends. There are 15 residues in the CDR3. Per germline, CDR1 SGHAT and CDR2 FQNNGV. The CDR3 sequence is CASSLVGPGTDTQYF. The CDR3 bases are TGTGCCAGCAGCTTAGTAGGCCCAGGCACAGATACGCAGTATTTT.

There are many counts of this clone. The J gene is TRBJ2-1, the V gene TRBV7-3; TRBD2 might be the D (7 bases). This CDR3 is 14 amino acids long. V was cut by 5 bases and J by 9 bases, with 17 bases left in between. CDR1 and CDR2 from the germline V gene are SGHTA and FQGTGA. CDR3: CASSPGGPRGEQFF. The CDR3 nucleotides read TGTGCCAGCAGCCCGGGGGGCCCCCGGGGTGAGCAGTTCTTC. Supplemented by reference TRBV7-3 and TRBJ2-1, the full variable domain reads GAGVSQTPSNKVTEKGKYVELRCDPISGHTALYWYRQSLGQGPEFLIYFQGTGAADDSGLPNDRFFAVRPEGSVSTLKIQRTERGDSAVYLCASSPGGPRGEQFFGPGTRLTVL.

This chain joins TRBV5-5 and TRBJ1-5; D ambiguous. Trimming cost V 2 bases and J 1 base, with 10 bases left between them. Germline CDR1 reads SGHKS; CDR2 reads YYEKEE (reference sequence). This CDR3 comprises 15 residues. The CDR3 is CASSLETISNQPQHF. CDR3 nucleotide sequence: TGTGCCAGCAGCTTAGAAACAATCAGCAATCAGCCCCAGCATTTT.

On this clone itself: Other DNA sequences in this sample translate to the same CDR3. This rearrangement joins TRBV5-1 to TRBJ2-5; D unresolved. The CDR3 is made up of 11 amino acids. The V gene lost 5 bases and the J gene lost 1 base, with 3 bases spanning the gap. Germline assignment: CDR1 SGHRS and CDR2 YFSETQ. The CDR3 DNA is TGCGCCAGCAGTTTCCAAGAGACCCAGTACTTC. Its protein product is CASSFQETQYF.